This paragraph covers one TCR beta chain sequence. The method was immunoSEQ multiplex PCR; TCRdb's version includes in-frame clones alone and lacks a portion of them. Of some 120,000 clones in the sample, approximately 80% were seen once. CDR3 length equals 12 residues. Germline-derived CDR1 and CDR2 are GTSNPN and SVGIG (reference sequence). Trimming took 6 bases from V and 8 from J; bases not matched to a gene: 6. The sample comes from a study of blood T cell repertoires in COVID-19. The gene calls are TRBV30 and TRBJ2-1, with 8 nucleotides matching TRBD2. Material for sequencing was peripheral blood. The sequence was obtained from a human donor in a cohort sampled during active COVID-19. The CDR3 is CACYQREHEQFF. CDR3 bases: TGTGCCTGTTACCAGCGGGAGCATGAGCAGTTCTTC. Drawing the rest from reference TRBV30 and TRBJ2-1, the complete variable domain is SQTIHQWPATLVQPVGSPLSLECTVEGTSNPNLYWYRQAAGRGLQLLFYSVGIGQISSEVPQNLSASRPQDRQFILSSKKLLLSDSGFYLCACYQREHEQFFGPGTRLTVL.